These 8 T cell receptor beta chains were all obtained from the same sample, sequenced in a study of a mutant IDH1 vaccine in newly diagnosed glioma. Time point reported: week 5, during vaccination. The study gave 300 ug of mutant IDH1 20-mer peptide per vaccine dose, with topical imiquimod. Their cognate antigens are unknown. Data came from immunoSEQ multiplex PCR; TCRdb stores just in-frame clones and leaves some out. In the table there are around 56,000 clones, 70% to 85% of which are singletons. The sample was PBMCs, taken from a glioma patient whose treatment included an IDH1 peptide vaccine. The receptors originated from a woman between 18 and 29 years old with glioma. Some clones in this sample may be carry-over from other donors' samples.

In its sample, this clone was seen a few times. The V gene is TRBV5-1, the J gene TRBJ1-2; 8 bases agree with TRBD1. The J segment lost 8 bases and the V segment lost 7 bases, leaving 13 bases of the junction unmatched. The germline CDR1 and CDR2 sequences are SGHRS and YFSETQ. CDR3 length: 14 amino acids. Written as DNA, the CDR3 is TGCGCCAGCCGGACAGGGTATCGGCTAGAGGGCTACACCTTC. Its translation: CASRTGYRLEGYTF.

The chain is built from TRBV14 and TRBJ1-6, with TRBD1 as a possible D gene (5 bases). V was clipped by 0 bases and J by 9 bases, with 15 bases between them. The CDR3 is 16 residues long. In germline, CDR1 is SGHDN, CDR2 FVKESK. CDR3 amino acids: CASSQEGALGISPLHF. DNA of the CDR3: TGTGCCAGCAGCCAAGAAGGGGCACTGGGAATTTCACCCCTCCACTTT.

This rearrangement joins TRBV4-1 to TRBJ1-2; D remains unclear. The CDR3 contains 15 residues. V was trimmed by 0 bases and J by 5 bases, leaving 13 bases between them. CDR1 is MGHRA, CDR2 YSYEKL, per germline. Here the CDR3 reads CASSQDHGVGYGYTF. CDR3 in DNA: TGCGCCAGCAGCCAAGATCACGGAGTTGGGTATGGCTACACCTTC.

The chain recombines TRBV30 with TRBJ1-2; 10 bases fit TRBD1. This CDR3 region has 15 residues. Germline CDR1 GTSNPN, CDR2 SVGIG (reference sequence). Unmatched junction bases numbered 9, after V lost 0 bases and J lost 8 bases. In DNA, the CDR3 is TGTGCCTGGAGTGTACTTCGGACAGGGGGTAGGGGCTACACCTTC. Amino acids: CAWSVLRTGGRGYTF.

This clone came up a few times. The same CDR3 can be traced to other DNA sequences in this sample. The gene calls are TRBV6-5 and TRBJ1-5, with D maybe TRBD1 (6 bases). Germline loops: CDR1 MNHEY, CDR2 SVGAGI. V lost 0 bases and J lost 7, with 7 bases in between. The CDR3 covers 13 residues. This CDR3 is CASSYSRGQPQHF. The CDR3 bases are TGTGCCAGCAGTTACTCGAGGGGGCAGCCCCAGCATTTT.

This chain uses TRBV7-2 with TRBJ2-4, with TRBD2 as a possible D gene (7 bases). Germline lookup yields CDR1 SGHTA and CDR2 FQGNSA. The CDR3 contains 19 residues. Trimming pared 5 bases from V and 2 bases from J, leaving 25 bases between. The CDR3 region has the DNA TGTGCCAGCAGCCTGGGTAGGGGGAGGGCGGGGATCTCCAAAAACATTCAGTACTTC. This encodes CASSLGRGRAGISKNIQYF.

The J gene is TRBJ2-5, the V gene TRBV5-1; weak D call: TRBD2 (6 bases). CDR3 size: 12 residues. The ends were cut back, 7 bases at V and 5 bases at J, with 12 bases in the middle. Looked up from germline, CDR1 is SGHRS and CDR2 is YFSETQ. This CDR3 reads CASGTRGETQYF. CDR3 nucleotides: TGCGCCAGCGGAACCCGGGGGGAGACCCAGTACTTC.

The chain carries TRBV19 and TRBJ2-6, with 7 positions matching TRBD1. This CDR3 comprises 17 residues. The germline V gene has CDR1 LNHDA and CDR2 SQIVND (reference sequence). Unmatched junction bases numbered 12, after V lost 9 bases and J lost 1 base. CDR3 nucleotides: TGTGCCAGCTCGGGCCGGGGACAGAATTCTGGGGCCAACGTCCTGACTTTC. Protein product: CASSGRGQNSGANVLTF. Supplemented by reference TRBV19 and TRBJ2-6, the full variable domain reads DGGITQSPKYLFRKEGQNVTLSCEQNLNHDAMYWYRQDPGQGLRLIYYSQIVNDFQKGDIAEGYSVSREKKESFPLTVTSAQKNPTAFYLCASSGRGQNSGANVLTFGAGSRLTVL.